A single sample gave rise to the 10 T cell receptor beta chains below, sequenced in a study of blood T cell repertoires in COVID-19. Method: immunoSEQ multiplex PCR; TCRdb's copy keeps in-frame clones and lacks some. The profile shows about 190,000 clones, under 85% of them singletons. Sequenced sample: peripheral blood. All receptors derive from a man older than 75 with COVID-19, enrolled during active disease.

Notes on this clone: Other DNA sequences in this specimen translate into the identical CDR3. V is TRBV14 and J is TRBJ2-7; D is possibly TRBD2 (5 bases). Germline assignment: CDR1 SGHDN and CDR2 FVKESK. The V and J ends lost 3 bases and 3 bases respectively, with 12 bases between them. The CDR3 is 14 residues long. In nucleotides, the CDR3 is TGTGCCAGCAGCCAGGATGTCAGCGGCTACGAGCAGTACTTC. Its protein is CASSQDVSGYEQYF.

The chain couples TRBV5-1 to TRBJ2-7; TRBD1 aligns across 12 bases. In germline, CDR1 is SGHRS, CDR2 YFSETQ. The CDR3 runs to 15 residues. V lost 4 bases to trimming and J lost 3 bases; unmatched junction nucleotides: 5. CDR3 sequence (DNA): TGCGCCAGCAGCCCGGGGACAGGGGGCTTCTACGAGCAGTACTTC. Amino acids: CASSPGTGGFYEQYF.

This sequence joins TRBV7-9 and TRBJ1-3, with 9 nucleotides matching TRBD1. Germline V gene data show CDR1 as SEHNR and CDR2 as FQNEAQ (reference sequence). J lost 4 bases, V lost 5 bases, and 9 bases had no gene match. CDR3 length: 16 residues. CDR3 nucleotide sequence: TGTGCCAGCAGCCCCTTAGGGACAGGGTCCGGAAACACCATATATTTT. Translated, it gives CASSPLGTGSGNTIYF.

The chain uses TRBV19 and TRBJ1-6; no reliable D call. The CDR3 spans 13 residues. The germline V gene has CDR1 LNHDA and CDR2 SQIVND (reference sequence). The V end lost 1 base, the J end lost 15 bases, and 13 bases lay between the germline ends. CDR3 sequence reads: CASSIGGPQVLHF. Here the CDR3 DNA reads TGTGCCAGTAGTATAGGAGGGCCCCAGGTCCTCCACTTT.

The rearrangement joins TRBV5-1 to TRBJ2-2, with D perhaps matching TRBD1 (6 bases). Germline V gene data show CDR1 as SGHRS and CDR2 as YFSETQ. V gave up 1 base and J gave up 0 bases, with 10 bases separating them. This CDR3 is built from 16 residues. In DNA, the CDR3 is TGCGCCAGCAGCTTGATCGGGGACACGAACACCGGGGAGCTGTTTTTT. Translating gives CASSLIGDTNTGELFF.

The chain recombines TRBV28 with TRBJ1-2; weak D call: TRBD1 (6 bases). This CDR3 has 16 residues. The V gene lost 5 bases and the J gene lost 5 bases, with 21 bases spanning the gap. Germline lookup yields CDR1 MDHEN and CDR2 SYDVKM. In DNA, the CDR3 is TGTGCCAGCAGTCCCCTAACAGGGTTGGAAGATTATGGCTACACCTTC. Protein sequence: CASSPLTGLEDYGYTF.

V and J are TRBV20-1 and TRBJ1-1; tentatively, D is TRBD1 (5 bases). Germline CDR1 DFQATT, CDR2 SNEGSKA (reference sequence). This CDR3 is 13 amino acids long. The germline V and J ends were trimmed by 3 bases and 11 bases, with 19 bases remaining between them. CDR3 nucleotides: TGCAGTGCTAGTGTCACAGGCTACGAACGGGCTTTCTTT. Translating gives CSASVTGYERAFF.

This sequence joins TRBV12-3 or TRBV12-4 and TRBJ1-1; D unclear. The CDR3 is 12 residues long. V was clipped by 4 bases and J by 1 base, with 4 bases between them. The CDR3, as DNA: TGTGCCAGCAGTTACAGGAACACTGAAGCTTTCTTT. As protein: CASSYRNTEAFF.

The chain has TRBV9 and TRBJ1-3; no firm D call. V gave up 0 bases and J gave up 0 bases, with 10 bases separating them. The CDR3 is made up of 16 amino acids. Germline loops: CDR1 SGDLS, CDR2 YYNGEE. The CDR3 sequence is CASSVGSGSSGNTIYF. CDR3 bases: TGTGCCAGCAGCGTAGGAAGTGGGAGCTCTGGAAACACCATATATTTT.

The rearrangement joins TRBV27 to TRBJ2-1; D unresolved. Trimming left V 6 bases short and J 3 bases short, with 15 bases between. The CDR3 totals 15 residues. Germline assignment: CDR1 MNHEY and CDR2 SMNVEV (reference sequence). CDR3 loop: CASSKETPFYNEQFF. The CDR3 nucleotides read TGTGCCAGCAGCAAAGAGACTCCTTTCTACAATGAGCAGTTCTTC.